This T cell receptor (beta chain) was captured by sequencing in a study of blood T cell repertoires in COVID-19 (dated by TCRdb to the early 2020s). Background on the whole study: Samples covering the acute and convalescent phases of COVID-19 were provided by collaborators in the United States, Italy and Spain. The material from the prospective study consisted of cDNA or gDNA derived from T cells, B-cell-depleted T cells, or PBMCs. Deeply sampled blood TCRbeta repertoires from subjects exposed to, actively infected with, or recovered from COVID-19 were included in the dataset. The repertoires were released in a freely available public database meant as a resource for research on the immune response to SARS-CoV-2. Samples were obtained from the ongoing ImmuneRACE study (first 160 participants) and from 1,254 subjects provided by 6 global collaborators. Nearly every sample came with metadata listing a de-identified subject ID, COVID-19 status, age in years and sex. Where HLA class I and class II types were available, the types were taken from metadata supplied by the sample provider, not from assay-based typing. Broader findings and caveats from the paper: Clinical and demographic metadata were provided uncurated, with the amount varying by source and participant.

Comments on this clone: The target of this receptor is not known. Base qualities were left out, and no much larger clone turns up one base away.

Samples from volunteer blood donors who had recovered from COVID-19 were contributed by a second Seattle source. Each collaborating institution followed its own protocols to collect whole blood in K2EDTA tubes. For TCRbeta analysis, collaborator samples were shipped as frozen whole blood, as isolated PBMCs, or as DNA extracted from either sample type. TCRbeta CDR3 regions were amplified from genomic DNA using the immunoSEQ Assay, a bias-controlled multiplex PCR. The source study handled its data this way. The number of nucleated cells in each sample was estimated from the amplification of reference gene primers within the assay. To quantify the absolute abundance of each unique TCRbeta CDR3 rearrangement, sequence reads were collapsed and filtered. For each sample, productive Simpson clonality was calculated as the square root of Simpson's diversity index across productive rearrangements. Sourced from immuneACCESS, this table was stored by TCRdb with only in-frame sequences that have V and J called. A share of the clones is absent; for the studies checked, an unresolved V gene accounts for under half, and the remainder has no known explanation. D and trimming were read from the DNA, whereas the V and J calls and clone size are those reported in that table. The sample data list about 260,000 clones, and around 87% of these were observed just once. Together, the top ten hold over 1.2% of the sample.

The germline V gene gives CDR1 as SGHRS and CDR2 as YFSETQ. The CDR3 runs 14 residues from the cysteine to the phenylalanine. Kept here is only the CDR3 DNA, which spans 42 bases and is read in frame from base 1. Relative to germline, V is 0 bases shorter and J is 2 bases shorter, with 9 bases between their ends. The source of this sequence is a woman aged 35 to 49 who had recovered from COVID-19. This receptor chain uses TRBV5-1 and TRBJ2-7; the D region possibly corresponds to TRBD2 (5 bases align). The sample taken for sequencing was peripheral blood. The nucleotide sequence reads TGCGCCAGCAGCTTGGGGCCCGGGGCCTACGAGCAGTACTTC. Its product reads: CASSLGPGAYEQYF.